This T cell receptor (beta chain) stems from a study of read filtering for tumor transcriptome and immune sequencing. This library used roughly 430 ng RNA and molecular barcoded adaptors spanning alpha/delta and beta/gamma chains. Via MiXCR, TCRdb re-called the reads, giving one row per CDR3 protein. The top ten clones hold about 15% of a sample with fewer than 90,000 distinct CDR3 sequences, 9% to 15% of them seen once. This clonotype was seen at least ten times. CDR1 is SGHAT, CDR2 FQNNGV, per germline. Trimming took off 4 bases at V and 0 bases at J, with 9 bases between the two ends. This CDR3 spans 14 amino acids.

Source material: a population of CD138-negative cells sorted from bone marrow. This receptor was identified in a donor aged 40 or older with multiple myeloma. The chain links TRBV11-2 to TRBJ2-5; D is undetermined. The CDR3, as DNA: TGTGCCAGCAGCTCAAGACGGAACCAAGAGACCCAGTACTTC. Residues: CASSSRRNQETQYF.